This TCR beta chain originates from a study of control samples from healthy donors and cancer patients. V shed 5 bases and J 4 bases; nucleotides not matched to a gene: 6. The CDR3 runs to 14 residues. Germline assignment: CDR1 SGHRS and CDR2 YFSETQ. Here immunoSEQ multiplex PCR was the method, and the copy in TCRdb shows in-frame clones only, minus some. The profile shows roughly 69,000 clones, 83% of them singletons. The rearrangement links TRBV5-1 to TRBJ2-1; 7 bases fit TRBD1. Specimen: blood. The origin of this receptor is a man in his 60s in good health. The CDR3 sequence: CASSQGVGYNEQFF. CDR3 DNA: TGCGCCAGCAGTCAGGGGGTAGGGTACAATGAGCAGTTCTTC.